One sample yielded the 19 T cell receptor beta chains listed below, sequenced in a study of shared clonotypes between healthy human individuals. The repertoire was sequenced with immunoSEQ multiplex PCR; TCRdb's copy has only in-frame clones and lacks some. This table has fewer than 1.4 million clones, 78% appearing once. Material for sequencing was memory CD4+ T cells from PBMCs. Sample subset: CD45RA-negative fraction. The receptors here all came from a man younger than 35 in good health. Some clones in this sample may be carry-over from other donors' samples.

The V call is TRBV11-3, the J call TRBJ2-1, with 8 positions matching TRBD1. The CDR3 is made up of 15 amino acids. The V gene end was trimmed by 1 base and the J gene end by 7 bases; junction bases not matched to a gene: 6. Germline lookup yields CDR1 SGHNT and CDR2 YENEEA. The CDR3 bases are TGTGCCAGCAGCTTAGGGACAGGGTCAGGGAATGAGCAGTTCTTC. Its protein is CASSLGTGSGNEQFF.

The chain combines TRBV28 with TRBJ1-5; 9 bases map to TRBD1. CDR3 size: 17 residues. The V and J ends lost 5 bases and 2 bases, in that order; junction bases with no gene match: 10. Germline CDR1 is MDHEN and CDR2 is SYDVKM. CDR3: CASSPRGQGSGNQPQHF. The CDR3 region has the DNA TGTGCCAGCAGTCCCCGGGGACAGGGTTCGGGCAATCAGCCCCAGCATTTT.

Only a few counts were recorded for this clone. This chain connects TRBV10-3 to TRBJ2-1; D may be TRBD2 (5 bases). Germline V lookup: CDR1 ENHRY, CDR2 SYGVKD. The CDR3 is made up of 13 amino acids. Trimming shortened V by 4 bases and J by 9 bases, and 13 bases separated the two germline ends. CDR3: CAISAALGVEQFF. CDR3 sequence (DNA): TGTGCCATCAGTGCAGCCCTCGGGGTTGAGCAGTTCTTC.

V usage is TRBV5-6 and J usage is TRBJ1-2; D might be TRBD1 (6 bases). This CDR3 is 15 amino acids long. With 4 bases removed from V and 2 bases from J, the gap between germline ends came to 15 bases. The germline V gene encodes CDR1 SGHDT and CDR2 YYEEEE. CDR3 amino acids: CASSARGIGNYGYTF. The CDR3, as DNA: TGTGCCAGCAGCGCAAGGGGGATAGGGAACTATGGCTACACCTTC.

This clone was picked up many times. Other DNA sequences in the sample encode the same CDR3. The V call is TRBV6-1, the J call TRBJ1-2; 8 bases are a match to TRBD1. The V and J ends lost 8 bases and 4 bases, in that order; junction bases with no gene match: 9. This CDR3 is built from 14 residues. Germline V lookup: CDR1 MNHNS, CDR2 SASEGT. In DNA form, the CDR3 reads TGTGCCAGCTTCTCCCGACAGGGGCTCTATGGCTACACCTTC. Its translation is CASFSRQGLYGYTF.

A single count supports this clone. The CDR3 region has the DNA TGTGCCAGCAGCGCCGGCCCGGGACAGGGGGCGCGAGAGCAGTACTTC. It is translated as CASSAGPGQGAREQYF. The V call is TRBV5-4, the J call TRBJ2-7; TRBD1 agrees at 12 bases. The CDR3 loop spans 16 amino acids. Germline V CDR1 and CDR2: SGHNT, YYREEE (reference sequence). Trimming at V came to 4 bases and at J to 7 bases, leaving 12 bases not matched to a gene.

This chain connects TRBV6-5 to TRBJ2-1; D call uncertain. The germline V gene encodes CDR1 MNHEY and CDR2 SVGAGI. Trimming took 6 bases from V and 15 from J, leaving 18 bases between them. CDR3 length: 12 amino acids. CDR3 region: CASRGNGPRLFF. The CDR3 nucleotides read TGTGCCAGCAGGGGGAATGGGCCCAGGCTGTTCTTC.

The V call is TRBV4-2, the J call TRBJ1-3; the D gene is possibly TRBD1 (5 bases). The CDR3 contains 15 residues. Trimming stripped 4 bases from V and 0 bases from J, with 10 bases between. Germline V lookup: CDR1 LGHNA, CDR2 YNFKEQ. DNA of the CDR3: TGTGCCAGCAGCCCGGGACGAAACTCTGGAAACACCATATATTTT. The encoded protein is CASSPGRNSGNTIYF.

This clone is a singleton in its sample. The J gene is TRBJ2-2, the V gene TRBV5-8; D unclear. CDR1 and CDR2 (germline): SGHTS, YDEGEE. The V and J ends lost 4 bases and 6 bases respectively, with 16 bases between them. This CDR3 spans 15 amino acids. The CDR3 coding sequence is TGTGCCAGCAGCCCAAGGAAATCACGGGCCGGGGAGCTGTTTTTT. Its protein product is CASSPRKSRAGELFF.

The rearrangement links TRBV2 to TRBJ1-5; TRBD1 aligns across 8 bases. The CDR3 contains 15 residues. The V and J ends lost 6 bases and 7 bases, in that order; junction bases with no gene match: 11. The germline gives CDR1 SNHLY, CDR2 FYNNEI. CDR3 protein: CASRNPDRGEQPQHF. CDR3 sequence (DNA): TGTGCCAGCAGGAACCCTGACAGGGGTGAACAGCCCCAGCATTTT.

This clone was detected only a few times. CDR3 amino acids: CASSPQGVWSGYTF. The DNA for the CDR3 is TGTGCCAGCAGTCCACAGGGGGTTTGGAGTGGCTACACCTTC. The rearrangement links TRBV27 to TRBJ1-2, with TRBD1 identical over 8 bases. The germline V gene encodes CDR1 MNHEY and CDR2 SMNVEV (reference sequence). This CDR3 is built from 14 residues. The J segment lost 7 bases and the V segment lost 5 bases, leaving 9 bases of the junction unmatched.

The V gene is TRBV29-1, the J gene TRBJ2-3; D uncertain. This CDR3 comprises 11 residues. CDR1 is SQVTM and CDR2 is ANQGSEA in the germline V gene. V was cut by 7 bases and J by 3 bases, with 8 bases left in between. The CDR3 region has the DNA TGCAGCGCCCGAGAGACAGATACGCAGTATTTT. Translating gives CSARETDTQYF.

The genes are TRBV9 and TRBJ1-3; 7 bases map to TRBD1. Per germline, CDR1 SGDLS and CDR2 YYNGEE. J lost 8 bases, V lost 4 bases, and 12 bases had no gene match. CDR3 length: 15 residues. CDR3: CASSLQVGGADTIYF. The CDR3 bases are TGTGCCAGCAGCCTCCAGGTAGGGGGCGCGGACACCATATATTTT.

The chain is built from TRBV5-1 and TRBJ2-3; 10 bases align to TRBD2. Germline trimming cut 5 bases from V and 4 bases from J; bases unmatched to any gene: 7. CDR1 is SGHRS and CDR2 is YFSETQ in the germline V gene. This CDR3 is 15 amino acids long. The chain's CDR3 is CASRDLAGEADTQYF. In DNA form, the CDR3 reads TGCGCCAGCAGGGATCTAGCGGGAGAAGCAGATACGCAGTATTTT. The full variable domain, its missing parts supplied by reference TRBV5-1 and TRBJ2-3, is KAGVTQTPRYLIKTRGQQVTLSCSPISGHRSVSWYQQTPGQGLQFLFEYFSETQRNKGNFPGRFSGRQFSNSRSEMNVSTLELGDSALYLCASRDLAGEADTQYFGPGTRLTVL.

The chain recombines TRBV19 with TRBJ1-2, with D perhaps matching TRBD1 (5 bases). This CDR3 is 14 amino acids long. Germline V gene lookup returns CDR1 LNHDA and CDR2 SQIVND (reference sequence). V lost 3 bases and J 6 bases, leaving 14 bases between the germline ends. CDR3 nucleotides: TGTGCCAGTAGTATCGAAGGAGGGGTCCATGGCTACACCTTC. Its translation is CASSIEGGVHGYTF.

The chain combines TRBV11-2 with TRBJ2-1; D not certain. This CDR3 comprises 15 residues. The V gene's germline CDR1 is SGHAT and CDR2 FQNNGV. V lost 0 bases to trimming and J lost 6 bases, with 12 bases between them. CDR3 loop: CASSLEGSSINEQFF. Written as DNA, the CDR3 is TGTGCCAGCAGCTTAGAGGGATCCTCCATCAATGAGCAGTTCTTC.

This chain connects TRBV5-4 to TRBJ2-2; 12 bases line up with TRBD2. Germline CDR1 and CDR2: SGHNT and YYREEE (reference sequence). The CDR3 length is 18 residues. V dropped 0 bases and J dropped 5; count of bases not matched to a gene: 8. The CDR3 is CASSLGLAGALGTGELFF. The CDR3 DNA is TGTGCCAGCAGCTTGGGACTAGCGGGAGCCTTAGGGACCGGGGAGCTGTTTTTT.

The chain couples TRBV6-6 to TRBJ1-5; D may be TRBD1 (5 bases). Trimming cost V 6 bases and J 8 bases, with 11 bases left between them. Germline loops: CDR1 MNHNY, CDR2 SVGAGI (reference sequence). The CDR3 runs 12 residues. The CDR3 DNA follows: TGTGCCAGCAGCACGGGGGTTGAGCCCCAGCATTTT. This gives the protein CASSTGVEPQHF.

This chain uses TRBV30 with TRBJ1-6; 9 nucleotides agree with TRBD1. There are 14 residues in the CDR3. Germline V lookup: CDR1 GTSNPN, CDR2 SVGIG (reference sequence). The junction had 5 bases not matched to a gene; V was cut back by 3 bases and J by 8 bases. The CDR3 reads CAWSSTGGYSPLHF. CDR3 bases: TGTGCCTGGAGCTCGACAGGGGGATATTCACCCCTCCACTTT.